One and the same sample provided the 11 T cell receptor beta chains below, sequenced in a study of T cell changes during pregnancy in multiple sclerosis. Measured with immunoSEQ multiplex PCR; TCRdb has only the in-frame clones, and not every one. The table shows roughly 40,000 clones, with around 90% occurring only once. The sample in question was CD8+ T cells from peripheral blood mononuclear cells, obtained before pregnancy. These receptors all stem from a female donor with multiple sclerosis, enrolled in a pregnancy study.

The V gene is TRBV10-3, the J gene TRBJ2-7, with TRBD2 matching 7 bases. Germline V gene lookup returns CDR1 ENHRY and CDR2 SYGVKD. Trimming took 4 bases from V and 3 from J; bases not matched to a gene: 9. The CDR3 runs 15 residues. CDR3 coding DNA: TGTGCCATCAGTGGCCTGGAGCGGGAAAACTACGAGCAGTACTTC. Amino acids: CAISGLERENYEQYF.

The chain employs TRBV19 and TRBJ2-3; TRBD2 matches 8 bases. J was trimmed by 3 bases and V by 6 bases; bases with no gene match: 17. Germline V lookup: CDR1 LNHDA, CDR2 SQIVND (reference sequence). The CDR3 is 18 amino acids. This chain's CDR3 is CASSGGSNPAGETDTQYF. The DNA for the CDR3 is TGTGCCAGTAGCGGGGGGAGTAACCCAGCGGGAGAAACAGATACGCAGTATTTT.

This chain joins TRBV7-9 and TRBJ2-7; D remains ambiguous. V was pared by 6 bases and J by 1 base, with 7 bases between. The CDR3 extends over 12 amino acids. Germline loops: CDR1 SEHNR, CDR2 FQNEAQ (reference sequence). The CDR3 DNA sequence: TGTGCCAGCAGTTCGGAGTCCTACGAGCAGTACTTC. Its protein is CASSSESYEQYF.

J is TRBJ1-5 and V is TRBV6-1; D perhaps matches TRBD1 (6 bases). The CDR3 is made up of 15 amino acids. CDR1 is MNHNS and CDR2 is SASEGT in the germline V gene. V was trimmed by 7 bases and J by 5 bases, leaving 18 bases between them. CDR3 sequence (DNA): TGTGCCAGCACTCCCAGGGCACAGGGACATCAGCCCCAGCATTTT. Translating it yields CASTPRAQGHQPQHF.

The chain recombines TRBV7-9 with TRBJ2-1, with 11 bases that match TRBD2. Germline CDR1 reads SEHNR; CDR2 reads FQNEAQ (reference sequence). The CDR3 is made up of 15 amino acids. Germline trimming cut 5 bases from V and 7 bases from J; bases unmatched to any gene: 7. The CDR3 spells CASSPQLAGVNEQFF. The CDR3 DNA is TGTGCCAGCAGCCCTCAACTAGCGGGAGTTAATGAGCAGTTCTTC.

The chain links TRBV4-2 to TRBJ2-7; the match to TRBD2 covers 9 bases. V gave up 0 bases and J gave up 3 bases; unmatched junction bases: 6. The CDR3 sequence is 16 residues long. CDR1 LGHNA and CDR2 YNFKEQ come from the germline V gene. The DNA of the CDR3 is TGTGCCAGCAGCCAAGATCTTGGGACTAGCAGCTACGAGCAGTACTTC. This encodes CASSQDLGTSSYEQYF.

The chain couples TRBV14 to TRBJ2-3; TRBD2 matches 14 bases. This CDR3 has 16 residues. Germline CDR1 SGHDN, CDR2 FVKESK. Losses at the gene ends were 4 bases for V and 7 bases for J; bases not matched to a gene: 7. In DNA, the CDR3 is TGTGCCAGCAGCCCGTTAGGGACTAGCGGGGGCTATACGCAGTATTTT. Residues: CASSPLGTSGGYTQYF.

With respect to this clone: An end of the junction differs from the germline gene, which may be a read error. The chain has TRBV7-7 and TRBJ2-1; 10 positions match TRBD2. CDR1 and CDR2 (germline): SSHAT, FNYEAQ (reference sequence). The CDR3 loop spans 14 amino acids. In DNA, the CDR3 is TGTGCTAGCAGCCTGGCTAGCGGGAGCTATGAGCAGTTCTTC. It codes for CASSLASGSYEQFF.

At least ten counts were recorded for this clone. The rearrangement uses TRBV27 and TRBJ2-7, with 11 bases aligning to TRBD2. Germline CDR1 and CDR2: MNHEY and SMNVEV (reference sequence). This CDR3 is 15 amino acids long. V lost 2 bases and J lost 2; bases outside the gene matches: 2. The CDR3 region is CASSLGSGRAYEQYF. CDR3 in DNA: TGTGCCAGCAGTTTAGGTAGCGGGAGGGCCTACGAGCAGTACTTC.

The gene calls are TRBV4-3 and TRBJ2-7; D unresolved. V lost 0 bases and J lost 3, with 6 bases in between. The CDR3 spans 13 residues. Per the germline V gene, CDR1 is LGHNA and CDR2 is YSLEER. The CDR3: CASSQDISYEQYF. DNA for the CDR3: TGCGCCAGCAGCCAAGATATCAGCTACGAGCAGTACTTC.

CDR3 region: CASSPGLAAYEQYF. CDR3 coding DNA: TGTGCCAGCAGTCCGGGACTAGCGGCTTACGAGCAGTACTTC. The chain is built from TRBV27 and TRBJ2-7, with TRBD2 matching 11 bases. This CDR3 contains 14 residues. V trimming: 5 bases; J trimming: 4 bases; junction bases outside the gene matches: 4. Germline CDR1 is MNHEY and CDR2 is SMNVEV (reference sequence).